This record looks at one T cell receptor beta chain sequence and its context. Libraries were prepared by immunoSEQ multiplex PCR; TCRdb keeps only in-frame clonotypes and omits some of them. The data contain roughly 42,000 clones, around 89% of them seen just once; the ten biggest clones take up roughly 8.1%. The CDR3 totals 14 residues. Germline assignment: CDR1 MGHRA and CDR2 YSYEKL. V was clipped by 1 base and J by 7 bases, with 10 bases between them. This entry comes from a study of blood T cell repertoires in COVID-19. Source material: peripheral blood. The sequence was obtained from a man younger than 45 with active or convalescent COVID-19. This rearrangement joins TRBV4-1 to TRBJ1-4; weak D call: TRBD1 (6 bases). The chain's CDR3 is CASSQGDRLEKLFF. CDR3 DNA sequence: TGCGCCAGCAGCCAAGGTGACAGGCTTGAAAAACTGTTTTTT.